The sequence of this T cell receptor beta chain was determined in a study of identical twins. This clonotype was recorded many times. With template switching, a universal primer site was added, and the cDNA carried unique molecular identifiers. A single record per CDR3 protein comes from TCRdb applying MiXCR to the 5' RACE reads. The data contain some 660,000 distinct CDR3 sequences, around 8.3% of them singletons. Germline V gene lookup returns CDR1 LGHDT and CDR2 YNNKEL (reference sequence). The J segment lost 1 base and the V segment lost 0 bases, leaving 3 bases of the junction unmatched. The CDR3 runs to 16 residues. A further study also used this sample, focusing on yellow fever vaccine responses in identical twins.

This rearrangement joins TRBV3-1 to TRBJ2-3; 8 positions match TRBD1. The sequence came from a woman under 30 in good health. The sequenced sample consisted of PBMCs. The CDR3 loop is CASSQEVRGRTDTQYF. DNA of the CDR3: TGTGCCAGCAGCCAAGAGGTCAGGGGGCGCACAGATACGCAGTATTTT.